The 25 T cell receptor beta chains given below trace back to one sample, sequenced in a study of blood T cell repertoires in COVID-19. TCRdb keeps only in-frame clones here, not all; method: immunoSEQ multiplex PCR. Among 140,000 to 150,000 clones listed, 80% to 85% were seen once. Sequencing used peripheral blood. These receptors all stem from a human donor in a cohort sampled during active COVID-19.

This CDR3 is CASSLGVNVGQHQETQYF. Written as DNA, the CDR3 is TGTGCCAGCAGCTTAGGGGTAAATGTGGGACAGCACCAAGAGACCCAGTACTTC. The chain recombines TRBV11-2 with TRBJ2-5, with 7 positions matching TRBD1. The germline V gene encodes CDR1 SGHAT and CDR2 FQNNGV. CDR3 size: 18 residues. Trimming removed 1 base from V and 0 bases from J; junction bases left unmatched: 11.

V and J are TRBV25-1 and TRBJ2-7; 9 nucleotides align to TRBD1. The CDR3 spans 14 residues. With 8 bases clipped from V and 5 bases from J, the junction kept 10 bases outside the gene matches. In germline, CDR1 is MGHDK, CDR2 SYGVNS. Here the CDR3 reads CASAPTDRGHEQYF. CDR3 DNA sequence: TGTGCCAGCGCCCCCACGGACAGGGGCCACGAGCAGTACTTC.

Notes on this clone: This sample also contains other DNA sequences that code for the same CDR3. The V call is TRBV29-1, the J call TRBJ1-1; the D is unclear. Deletions cut 4 bases from V and 1 base from J, with 7 bases between. Germline V gives CDR1 SQVTM, CDR2 ANQGSEA. The CDR3 has 12 amino acids. The CDR3 DNA follows: TGCAGCGTTGGGGGAGGGAACACTGAAGCTTTCTTT. This sequence encodes CSVGGGNTEAFF.

This clone was observed a handful of times. The rearrangement joins TRBV5-1 to TRBJ1-1, with D possibly being TRBD1 (5 bases). The CDR3 extends over 14 amino acids. Germline V gene lookup returns CDR1 SGHRS and CDR2 YFSETQ. Trimming took off 4 bases at V and 3 bases at J, with 13 bases between the two ends. The CDR3 spells CASSLIIGDTEAFF. In nucleotides, the CDR3 is TGCGCCAGCAGCCTGATAATAGGGGACACTGAAGCTTTCTTT.

This clone was seen repeatedly, ten times or more. The chain has TRBV18 and TRBJ2-5; D is undetermined. This CDR3 contains 13 residues. V was trimmed by 5 bases and J by 5 bases, leaving 12 bases between them. The germline V gene encodes CDR1 KGHSH and CDR2 LQKENI. CDR3 DNA: TGTGCCAGCTCATTGGGCCCACGGGAGACCCAGTACTTC. As protein: CASSLGPRETQYF.

The V call is TRBV5-1, the J call TRBJ2-7; possibly TRBD2 for D (6 bases). The V end lost 3 bases, the J end lost 4 bases, and 11 bases lay between the germline ends. CDR3 size: 13 residues. Per the germline V gene, CDR1 is SGHRS and CDR2 is YFSETQ. The CDR3: CASSYSGTYEQYF. Written as DNA, the CDR3 is TGCGCCAGCAGCTATTCAGGGACTTACGAGCAGTACTTC.

Written as DNA, the CDR3 is TGTGCCAGCTTCTGGAGGGCGGGAGCTGAGCAGTTCTTC. It encodes CASFWRAGAEQFF. This sequence joins TRBV28 and TRBJ2-1, with 7 bases lining up with TRBD2. The CDR3 is made up of 13 amino acids. Per the germline V gene, CDR1 is MDHEN and CDR2 is SYDVKM. V lost 8 bases and J lost 9; bases outside the gene matches: 10. Based on the CDR3 plus reference TRBV28 and TRBJ2-1, the full variable domain is DVKVTQSSRYLVKRTGEKVFLECVQDMDHENMFWYRQDPGLGLRLIYFSYDVKMKEKGDIPEGYSVSREKKERFSLILESASTNQTSMYLCASFWRAGAEQFFGPGTRLTVL.

The J gene is TRBJ1-5, the V gene TRBV19; tentative D call: TRBD1 (5 bases). CDR3 length: 14 amino acids. Per germline, CDR1 LNHDA and CDR2 SQIVND (reference sequence). Trimming left V 0 bases short and J 4 bases short, with 7 bases between. The CDR3 bases are TGTGCCAGTAGTATAGAAGCAGGGAATCAGCCCCAGCATTTT. As protein: CASSIEAGNQPQHF.

V gene TRBV28 combines with J gene TRBJ1-4, with 11 bases that match TRBD1. V dropped 5 bases and J dropped 10; count of bases not matched to a gene: 9. CDR1 and CDR2 (germline): MDHEN, SYDVKM. The CDR3 extends over 15 amino acids. CDR3 in DNA: TGTGCCAGCAGTCTCCTCCGGGACAGGGGGGGAAAACTGTTTTTT. It encodes CASSLLRDRGGKLFF.

The chain recombines TRBV5-1 with TRBJ2-5; D possibly corresponds to TRBD2 (5 bases). V shed 0 bases and J shed 2 bases, with 17 bases lying between them. CDR1 SGHRS and CDR2 YFSETQ come from the germline V gene. The CDR3 spans 17 residues. The CDR3 here is CASSLATSITRQETQYF. The DNA of the CDR3 is TGCGCCAGCAGCTTGGCTACCTCCATAACTAGGCAAGAGACCCAGTACTTC.

The chain carries TRBV7-3 and TRBJ2-1; 13 nucleotides agree with TRBD2. Germline CDR1 reads SGHTA; CDR2 reads FQGTGA. The CDR3 sequence is 18 residues long. V shed 1 base, J shed 8 bases, and the junction held 11 bases outside the gene matches. CDR3 sequence: CASSLKGGTSGMTHEQFF. Here the CDR3 DNA reads TGTGCCAGCAGCTTAAAGGGGGGGACTAGCGGGATGACCCATGAGCAGTTCTTC.

This chain links TRBV5-5 with TRBJ2-7; 9 bases are a match to TRBD1. The CDR3 length is 16 residues. Unmatched junction bases numbered 6, after V lost 2 bases and J lost 0 bases. The germline V gene has CDR1 SGHKS and CDR2 YYEKEE (reference sequence). CDR3 in amino acids: CASSLGATGGSYEQYF. The CDR3 DNA sequence: TGTGCCAGCAGCTTAGGGGCGACAGGGGGCTCCTACGAGCAGTACTTC.

V and J are TRBV7-7 and TRBJ2-7, with D tentatively TRBD2 (6 bases). V lost 5 bases and J 7 bases, leaving 15 bases between the germline ends. CDR1 and CDR2 (germline): SSHAT, FNYEAQ (reference sequence). The length of the CDR3 is 13 residues. DNA of the CDR3: TGTGCCAGCAGCCCGGGACTGAGGGAGGAGCAGTACTTC. Its translation: CASSPGLREEQYF.

The CDR3 DNA is TGTGCCAGCAGCTTAGGCCTAGCGGGGTTCGGCGGGGAGCTGTTTTTT. Encoded protein: CASSLGLAGFGGELFF. The J gene is TRBJ2-2, the V gene TRBV7-2; TRBD2 matches 9 bases. The J segment lost 7 bases and the V segment lost 1 base, leaving 7 bases of the junction unmatched. This CDR3 has 16 residues. Germline CDR1 reads SGHTA; CDR2 reads FQGNSA.

This chain uses TRBV6-5 with TRBJ2-7; the D gene is possibly TRBD1 (5 bases). V lost 2 bases and J 6 bases, leaving 14 bases between the germline ends. The CDR3 length is 14 residues. Germline V lookup: CDR1 MNHEY, CDR2 SVGAGI. CDR3 region: CASSYKGAPLEQYF. The CDR3 coding sequence is TGTGCCAGCAGTTACAAAGGGGCCCCTCTCGAGCAGTACTTC.

V is TRBV7-8 and J is TRBJ2-7; 11 positions agree with TRBD2. Trimming removed 6 bases from V and 0 bases from J; junction bases left unmatched: 1. From germline, CDR1 is SGHVS and CDR2 FQNEAQ. The CDR3 totals 14 residues. The CDR3 is CASRTSGNSYEQYF. The CDR3 nucleotides read TGTGCCAGCAGGACTAGCGGGAACTCCTACGAGCAGTACTTC.

The sample holds a few counts of this clone. CDR3 nucleotides: TGTGCCAGCAGCTCCCTAGGGGCTAGCGGGATGGCGCAGTACTTC. Translating gives CASSSLGASGMAQYF. The chain has TRBV13 and TRBJ2-7, with 9 nucleotides matching TRBD2. CDR3 size: 15 residues. Germline V gene data show CDR1 as PRHDT and CDR2 as FYEKMQ (reference sequence). J gave up 9 bases and V 4 bases, and 13 bases lay outside the gene matches.

The chain combines TRBV6-5 with TRBJ2-7, with 9 bases matching TRBD1. In germline, CDR1 is MNHEY, CDR2 SVGAGI. The CDR3 length is 14 residues. V was pared by 5 bases and J by 5 bases, with 7 bases of the junction left unmatched. Here the CDR3 DNA reads TGTGCCAGCAGTCCCTACAGGGGGCCCGACGAGCAGTACTTC. Translation: CASSPYRGPDEQYF.

V is TRBV7-3 and J is TRBJ2-7; D is possibly TRBD2 (7 bases). The CDR3 runs to 14 residues. Germline V gene data show CDR1 as SGHTA and CDR2 as FQGTGA. V was shortened by 5 bases and J by 4 bases, with 15 bases between the two germline ends. For the CDR3, the DNA is TGTGCCAGCAGCCGAGGGCGGGGGCCTTACGAGCAGTACTTC. Protein sequence: CASSRGRGPYEQYF.

The chain recombines TRBV29-1 with TRBJ2-1; the match to TRBD2 covers 8 bases. Germline lookup yields CDR1 SQVTM and CDR2 ANQGSEA. The CDR3 runs 21 residues. The CDR3 reads CRGGAGVPGGEGLRSYNEQFF. The CDR3 DNA is TGCAGGGGGGGGGCGGGGGTTCCGGGGGGGGAGGGCCTGAGGTCCTACAATGAGCAGTTCTTC.

In this sample, this clone turned up a few times. The chain recombines TRBV5-1 with TRBJ2-1; 12 bases are a match to TRBD2. After removal of 4 bases from V and 4 bases from J, the junction contained 3 bases not matched to a gene. The CDR3 totals 15 residues. The germline V gene has CDR1 SGHRS and CDR2 YFSETQ. The CDR3 spells CASSRLAGEYNEQFF. CDR3 DNA: TGCGCCAGCAGCCGACTAGCGGGAGAGTACAATGAGCAGTTCTTC.

This sequence joins TRBV9 and TRBJ2-7; 10 nucleotides agree with TRBD1. The ends lost 1 base at V and 6 bases at J; junction bases unmatched: 10. The CDR3 is made up of 16 amino acids. Germline CDR1 is SGDLS and CDR2 is YYNGEE. In nucleotides, the CDR3 is TGTGCCAGCAGCGTATACAGGGACAGGGGATCTGGCGAGCAGTACTTC. As protein: CASSVYRDRGSGEQYF.

CDR3 DNA: TGCAGCGTTAGGGGACAGGGGAATGAAAAACTGTTTTTT. It specifies CSVRGQGNEKLFF. J is TRBJ1-4 and V is TRBV29-1, with 10 bases matching TRBD1. This CDR3 contains 13 residues. Trimming removed 5 bases from V and 5 bases from J; junction bases left unmatched: 2. The germline V gene encodes CDR1 SQVTM and CDR2 ANQGSEA.

This sequence joins TRBV19 and TRBJ2-1, with TRBD1 identical over 9 bases. Germline CDR1 is LNHDA and CDR2 is SQIVND (reference sequence). This CDR3 has 14 residues. V lost 4 bases to trimming and J lost 6 bases; unmatched junction nucleotides: 4. As DNA, the CDR3 is TGTGCCAGTAGTAGGACAGGGGTTAGCAATGAGCAGTTCTTC. Translation gives CASSRTGVSNEQFF.

This clone was recorded once. The chain employs TRBV16 and TRBJ2-7; D might be TRBD2 (6 bases). Germline CDR1 is KGHSY and CDR2 is FQNENV. V lost 4 bases to trimming and J lost 2 bases, with 15 bases between them. The CDR3 has 15 residues. CDR3 nucleotide sequence: TGTGCCAGCAGCCTCGAGATGTGGGGGGCCTACGAGCAGTACTTC. As protein: CASSLEMWGAYEQYF.